Presented here are 24 T cell receptor beta chains from one specimen sequenced in a study of blood T cell repertoires in COVID-19. TCRdb keeps only in-frame clones here, not all; method: immunoSEQ multiplex PCR. Of about 180,000 clones in the sample, approximately 86% were seen once. The sample was peripheral blood. All receptors derive from a woman in her 50s with acute or convalescent COVID-19.

The CDR3: CASSPGQGAFGYTF. The CDR3 DNA follows: TGCGCCAGCAGCCCGGGACAGGGGGCATTTGGCTACACCTTC. This chain links TRBV4-3 with TRBJ1-2; 12 positions agree with TRBD1. This CDR3 region has 14 residues. Per germline, CDR1 LGHNA and CDR2 YSLEER. Unmatched junction bases numbered 4, after V lost 4 bases and J lost 7 bases.

The chain carries TRBV10-2 and TRBJ1-5; D uncertain. CDR3 size: 13 residues. Germline CDR1 is WSHSY and CDR2 is SAAADI. V was cut by 3 bases and J by 1 base, with 4 bases left in between. The CDR3 reads CASSDRSNQPQHF. CDR3 DNA sequence: TGCGCCAGCAGTGACAGGAGCAATCAGCCCCAGCATTTT.

This chain connects TRBV30 to TRBJ1-4; D may be TRBD1 (6 bases). Trimming cost V 4 bases and J 1 base, with 7 bases left between them. In germline, CDR1 is GTSNPN, CDR2 SVGIG (reference sequence). The CDR3 contains 13 residues. The CDR3 DNA is TGTGCCTGGAACAGGGTAACTAATGAAAAACTGTTTTTT. This codes for CAWNRVTNEKLFF.

This clone has a handful of counts. The CDR3 DNA sequence: TGTGCCAGCAGCAGGGGTCCGACACCCTGGGGCTACGAGCAGTACTTC. Translated, it gives CASSRGPTPWGYEQYF. V and J are TRBV9 and TRBJ2-7; a weak D match, TRBD1 (5 bases). The germline V gene has CDR1 SGDLS and CDR2 YYNGEE. V was trimmed by 4 bases and J by 3 bases, leaving 20 bases between them. The CDR3 totals 16 residues. Variable domain in full (rest from reference TRBV9 and TRBJ2-7): DSGVTQTPKHLITATGQRVTLRCSPRSGDLSVYWYQQSLDQGLQFLIQYYNGEERAKGNILERFSAQQFPDLHSELNLSSLELGDSALYFCASSRGPTPWGYEQYFGPGTRLTVT.

This chain joins TRBV2 and TRBJ2-1; possibly TRBD2 for D (5 bases). Germline V CDR1 and CDR2: SNHLY, FYNNEI. This CDR3 spans 15 amino acids. The ends were cut back, 7 bases at V and 9 bases at J, with 22 bases in the middle. The CDR3 spells CASNLTPVTAGEQFF. CDR3 nucleotide sequence: TGTGCCAGCAACCTAACGCCTGTGACGGCGGGTGAGCAGTTCTTC. The entire variable domain, with the rest obtained from reference TRBV2 and TRBJ2-1, is as follows: EPEVTQTPSHQVTQMGQEVILRCVPISNHLYFYWYRQILGQKVEFLVSFYNNEISEKSEIFDDQFSVERPDGSNFTLKIRSTKLEDSAMYFCASNLTPVTAGEQFFGPGTRLTVL.

The V and J genes are TRBV6-2 or TRBV6-3 and TRBJ1-4; a possible D gene is TRBD1 (5 bases). CDR1 MNHEY and CDR2 SVGEGT come from the germline V gene. The CDR3 runs to 15 residues. V lost 4 bases to trimming and J lost 4 bases, with 13 bases between them. CDR3 DNA sequence: TGTGCCAGCAGTTTACCCCAGGGCTTTAATGAAAAACTGTTTTTT. It translates to CASSLPQGFNEKLFF.

This chain joins TRBV18 and TRBJ2-3; D possibly corresponds to TRBD2 (6 bases). V was clipped by 2 bases and J by 0 bases, with 15 bases between them. The CDR3 is 17 amino acids. Germline-derived CDR1 and CDR2 are KGHSH and LQKENI. The CDR3 reads CASSPWGVTMSTDTQYF. DNA of the CDR3: TGTGCCAGCTCACCATGGGGGGTTACCATGAGCACAGATACGCAGTATTTT.

The chain carries TRBV19 and TRBJ2-2; D may be TRBD2 (6 bases). Germline V gives CDR1 LNHDA, CDR2 SQIVND (reference sequence). The CDR3 covers 13 residues. Trimming removed 9 bases at V and 5 bases at J, with 13 bases between. In DNA, the CDR3 is TGTGCCAGCCGTCTAGCGCTTACCGGGGAGCTGTTTTTT. Encoded protein: CASRLALTGELFF.

The chain has TRBV19 and TRBJ1-2, with 7 bases identical to TRBD1. CDR1 and CDR2 from the germline V gene are LNHDA and SQIVND (reference sequence). The CDR3 sequence is 14 residues long. V shed 7 bases, J shed 10 bases, and the junction held 15 bases outside the gene matches. The CDR3 nucleotides read TGTGCCAGTAAAGGGAGTAGTGGGACAGACATCTACACCTTC. It encodes CASKGSSGTDIYTF.

The J gene is TRBJ1-2, the V gene TRBV10-3; perhaps TRBD1 as D (6 bases). CDR1 is ENHRY, CDR2 SYGVKD, per germline. With 6 bases removed from V and 6 bases from J, the gap between germline ends came to 14 bases. The CDR3 has 13 residues. CDR3 DNA sequence: TGTGCCATCAGAGGGACAAAAAATGATGGCTACACCTTC. Its translation: CAIRGTKNDGYTF.

V is TRBV27 and J is TRBJ1-5, with 9 bases fitting TRBD1. The V gene's germline CDR1 is MNHEY and CDR2 SMNVEV (reference sequence). J gave up 4 bases and V 4 bases, and 5 bases lay outside the gene matches. This CDR3 has 15 amino acids. The CDR3 nucleotides read TGTGCCAGCAGTTCGGGACAGGGTTGGAATCAGCCCCAGCATTTT. It codes for CASSSGQGWNQPQHF.

The rearrangement uses TRBV5-1 and TRBJ2-1, with 8 bases identical to TRBD2. This CDR3 has 15 residues. Germline CDR1 SGHRS, CDR2 YFSETQ. V trimming: 2 bases; J trimming: 6 bases; junction bases outside the gene matches: 7. The CDR3, as DNA: TGCGCCAGCAGCTTCGCCGGGAGGGCTATCAATGAGCAGTTCTTC. Translation gives CASSFAGRAINEQFF.

The J gene is TRBJ2-7, the V gene TRBV7-9, with TRBD2 identical over 16 bases. The CDR3 has 17 residues. Germline CDR1 reads SEHNR; CDR2 reads FQNEAQ (reference sequence). With V trimmed by 6 bases and J by 5 bases, 10 bases remained unmatched. The CDR3 loop reads CASRFGTSGGDLDEQYF. CDR3 nucleotide sequence: TGTGCCAGCAGATTTGGGACTAGCGGGGGGGACCTGGACGAGCAGTACTTC. Filled out from reference TRBV7-9 and TRBJ2-7, the complete variable domain reads DTGVSQNPRHKITKRGQNVTFRCDPISEHNRLYWYRQTLGQGPEFLTYFQNEAQLEKSRLLSDRFSAERPKGSFSTLEIQRTEQGDSAMYLCASRFGTSGGDLDEQYFGPGTRLTVT.

This clone occurred once. The V and J genes are TRBV27 and TRBJ2-7; 11 nucleotides agree with TRBD2. This CDR3 is 16 amino acids long. The germline V gene has CDR1 MNHEY and CDR2 SMNVEV (reference sequence). With V trimmed by 5 bases and J by 3 bases, 9 bases remained unmatched. CDR3 region: CASSPWGTSGHYEQYF. CDR3 in DNA: TGTGCCAGCAGTCCTTGGGGGACTAGCGGCCACTACGAGCAGTACTTC.

The chain employs TRBV6-2 or TRBV6-3 and TRBJ1-2; D remains unclear. Germline lookup yields CDR1 MNHEY and CDR2 SVGEGT. The CDR3 covers 12 residues. V dropped 2 bases and J dropped 8 bases, with 9 bases sitting between them. The CDR3 here is CASSYVGLGYTF. CDR3 nucleotide sequence: TGTGCCAGCAGTTACGTCGGGTTGGGCTACACCTTC.

The chain joins TRBV5-1 to TRBJ2-3; 9 bases align to TRBD1. CDR3 length: 16 amino acids. V trimming: 0 bases; J trimming: 2 bases; junction bases outside the gene matches: 4. Germline CDR1 and CDR2: SGHRS and YFSETQ. The chain's CDR3 is CASSLVGDRATDTQYF. The CDR3 DNA is TGCGCCAGCAGCTTGGTCGGGGACAGGGCCACAGATACGCAGTATTTT.

This clone has just a few counts. The chain couples TRBV2 to TRBJ1-3; TRBD1 is a possible D gene (6 bases). Germline values: CDR1 SNHLY, CDR2 FYNNEI. The V and J ends lost 6 bases and 0 bases respectively, with 12 bases between them. The CDR3 runs to 15 residues. CDR3 nucleotides: TGTGCCAGCAGCTTTGACAGGAGCTCTGGAAACACCATATATTTT. Its protein is CASSFDRSSGNTIYF.

The rearrangement links TRBV27 to TRBJ1-5, with 12 bases that match TRBD1. This CDR3 comprises 14 residues. V shed 6 bases, J shed 7 bases, and the junction held 4 bases outside the gene matches. Germline CDR1 MNHEY, CDR2 SMNVEV (reference sequence). The CDR3 DNA is TGTGCCAGCAGAGGGACAGGGGGCTGGCAGCCCCAGCATTTT. Protein product: CASRGTGGWQPQHF.

The V call is TRBV27, the J call TRBJ2-3; a weak D match, TRBD2 (6 bases). V dropped 8 bases and J dropped 2 bases, with 11 bases sitting between them. Germline-derived CDR1 and CDR2 are MNHEY and SMNVEV (reference sequence). The CDR3 runs to 13 residues. CDR3 nucleotides: TGTGCCAGCCGGGACTTGAACACAGATACGCAGTATTTT. This codes for CASRDLNTDTQYF.

The chain combines TRBV5-1 with TRBJ1-3; D gene uncertain. Deletions cut 1 base from V and 6 bases from J, with 8 bases between. CDR1 is SGHRS, CDR2 YFSETQ, per germline. CDR3 length: 13 residues. CDR3 in amino acids: CASSLNGENTIYF. The CDR3 region has the DNA TGCGCCAGCAGCTTGAACGGGGAAAACACCATATATTTT. Based on the CDR3 plus reference TRBV5-1 and TRBJ1-3, the full variable domain is KAGVTQTPRYLIKTRGQQVTLSCSPISGHRSVSWYQQTPGQGLQFLFEYFSETQRNKGNFPGRFSGRQFSNSRSEMNVSTLELGDSALYLCASSLNGENTIYFGEGSWLTVV.

V usage is TRBV10-3 and J usage is TRBJ2-2; D perhaps matches TRBD2 (6 bases). Trimming stripped 2 bases from V and 4 bases from J, with 11 bases between. This CDR3 has 15 amino acids. Germline V gives CDR1 ENHRY, CDR2 SYGVKD. The CDR3 loop is CAISESSGSTGELFF. CDR3 DNA sequence: TGTGCCATCAGTGAGAGTAGCGGTTCCACCGGGGAGCTGTTTTTT.

The V call is TRBV12-3 or TRBV12-4, the J call TRBJ1-1; TRBD1 might be the D (5 bases). Trimming took 3 bases from V and 4 from J, leaving 9 bases between them. CDR3 size: 13 residues. Here the CDR3 reads CASSFLGGTEAFF. Written as DNA, the CDR3 is TGTGCCAGCAGTTTTCTGGGGGGCACTGAAGCTTTCTTT.

J is TRBJ1-6 and V is TRBV18; D is possibly TRBD1 (5 bases). V lost 5 bases and J lost 3, with 11 bases in between. CDR1 and CDR2 from the germline V gene are KGHSH and LQKENI. This CDR3 is 15 amino acids long. This CDR3 reads CASSGGAHYNSPLHF. In DNA form, the CDR3 reads TGTGCCAGCTCAGGAGGGGCACACTATAATTCACCCCTCCACTTT.

The chain carries TRBV7-9 and TRBJ1-3; D not resolved. The V end lost 7 bases, the J end lost 2 bases, and 12 bases lay between the germline ends. The CDR3 loop spans 14 amino acids. The V gene's germline CDR1 is SEHNR and CDR2 FQNEAQ (reference sequence). The CDR3 nucleotides are TGTGCCAGCAACTTCGGCGGTGCTGGAAACACCATATATTTT. Its protein product is CASNFGGAGNTIYF.